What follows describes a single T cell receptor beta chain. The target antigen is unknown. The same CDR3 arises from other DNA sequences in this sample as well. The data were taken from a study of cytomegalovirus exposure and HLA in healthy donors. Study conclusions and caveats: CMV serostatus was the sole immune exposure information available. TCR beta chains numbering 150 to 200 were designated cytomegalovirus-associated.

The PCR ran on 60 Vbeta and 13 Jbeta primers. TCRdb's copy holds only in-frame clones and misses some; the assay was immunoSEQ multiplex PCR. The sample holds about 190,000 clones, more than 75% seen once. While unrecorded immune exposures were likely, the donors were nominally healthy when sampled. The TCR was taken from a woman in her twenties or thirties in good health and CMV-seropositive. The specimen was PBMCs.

DNA of the CDR3: TGCGCCAGCAGCTTGACAGGGGGATTTACAGATACGCAGTATTTT. This translates into CASSLTGGFTDTQYF. V is TRBV5-1 and J is TRBJ2-3; TRBD1 matches at 8 bases. The CDR3 consists of 15 residues. Germline V gene data show CDR1 as SGHRS and CDR2 as YFSETQ. After removal of 1 base from V and 3 bases from J, the junction contained 4 bases not matched to a gene.